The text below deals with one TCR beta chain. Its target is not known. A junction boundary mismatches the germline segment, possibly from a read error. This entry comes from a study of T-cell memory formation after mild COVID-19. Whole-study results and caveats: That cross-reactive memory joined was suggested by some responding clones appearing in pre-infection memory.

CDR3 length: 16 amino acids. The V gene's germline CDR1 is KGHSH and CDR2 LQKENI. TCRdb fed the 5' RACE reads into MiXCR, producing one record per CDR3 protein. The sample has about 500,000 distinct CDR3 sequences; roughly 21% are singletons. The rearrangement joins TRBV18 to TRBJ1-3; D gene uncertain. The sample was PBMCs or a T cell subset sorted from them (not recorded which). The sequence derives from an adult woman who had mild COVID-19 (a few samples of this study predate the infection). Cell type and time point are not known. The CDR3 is CASSLKDASSGNTIYF. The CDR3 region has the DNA TGTGCCAGCTCACTTAAGGACGCGAGCTCTGGAAACACCATTTATTTT. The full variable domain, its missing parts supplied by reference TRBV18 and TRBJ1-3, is NAGVMQNPRHLVRRRGQEARLRCSPMKGHSHVYWYRQLPEEGLKFMVYLQKENIIDESGMPKERFSAEFPKEGPSILRIQQVVRGDSAAYFCASSLKDASSGNTIYFGEGSWLTVV.